This TCR beta chain was found in a study of blood T cell repertoires in COVID-19. Study-wide background: Samples of COVID-19 (acute and convalescent) were obtained from the United States, Italy and Spain. PBMCs, B-cell-depleted T cells, or T cells were the source of the cDNA or gDNA that made up the material.

The germline CDR1 and CDR2 sequences are SGHNT and YENEEA. The V and J ends lost 5 bases and 1 base respectively, with 21 bases between them. This CDR3 region has 18 residues. Authors' data handling: Amplification of reference gene primers provided the estimated nucleated cell counts. Sequencing used immunoSEQ multiplex PCR; TCRdb keeps in-frame clones, though not all of them. The D gene and trimming were derived from the DNA, and the V and J assignments and clone size from that table. The profile shows around 150,000 clones, roughly 85% of them singletons. This receptor was taken from a human donor with acute or convalescent COVID-19. The donor label of this sample is uncertain. This chain connects TRBV11-3 to TRBJ1-3; D possibly corresponds to TRBD1 (5 bases). The sample comprised peripheral blood. Here the CDR3 DNA reads TGTGCCAGCAGCACAGGACTCTTCGGCGGGGAATCTGGAAACACCATATATTTT. Encoded protein: CASSTGLFGGESGNTIYF.